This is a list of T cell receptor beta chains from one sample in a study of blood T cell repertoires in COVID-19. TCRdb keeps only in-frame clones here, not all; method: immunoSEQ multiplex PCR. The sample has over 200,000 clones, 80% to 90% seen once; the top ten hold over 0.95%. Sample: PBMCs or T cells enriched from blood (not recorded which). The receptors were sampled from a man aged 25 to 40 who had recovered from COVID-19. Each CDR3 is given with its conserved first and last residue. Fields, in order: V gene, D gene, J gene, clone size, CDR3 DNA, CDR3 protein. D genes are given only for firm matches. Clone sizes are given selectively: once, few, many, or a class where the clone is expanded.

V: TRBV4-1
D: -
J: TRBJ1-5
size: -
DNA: TGCGCCAGCAGCCAAGTCTCGTGGGGGGATCAGCCCCAGCATTTT
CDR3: CASSQVSWGDQPQHF

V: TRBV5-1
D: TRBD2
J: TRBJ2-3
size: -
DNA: TGCGCCAGCAGCCGGACTAGCGGGGCCGATACGCAGTATTTT
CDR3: CASSRTSGADTQYF

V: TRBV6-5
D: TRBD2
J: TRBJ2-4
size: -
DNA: TGTGCCAGCAGTCCCTACGGGGAGGGCATTCAGTACTTC
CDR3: CASSPYGEGIQYF

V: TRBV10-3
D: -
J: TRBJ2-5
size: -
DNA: TGTGCCATCAGTGCGTCGCAGGAGACCCAGTACTTC
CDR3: CAISASQETQYF

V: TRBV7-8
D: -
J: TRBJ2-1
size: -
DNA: TGTGCCAGCAGCCTGGACTTTCAGGTGGGCAATGAGCAGTTCTTC
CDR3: CASSLDFQVGNEQFF

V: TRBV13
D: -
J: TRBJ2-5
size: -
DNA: TGTGCCAGCAGCCACAGGTCCCTTCGGGAGACCCAGTACTTC
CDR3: CASSHRSLRETQYF

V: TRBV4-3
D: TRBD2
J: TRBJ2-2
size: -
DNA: TGCGCCAGCAGCCAAGATTTCGCTAGCGGGAAGGAGTCGGACACCGGGGAGCTGTTTTTT
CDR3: CASSQDFASGKESDTGELFF

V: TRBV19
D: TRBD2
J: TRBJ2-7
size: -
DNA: TGTGCCAGTAGTTCGGGGGGGACGGGAGCTGTGGAGCAGTACTTC
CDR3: CASSSGGTGAVEQYF

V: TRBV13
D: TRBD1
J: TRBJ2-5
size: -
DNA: TGTGCCAGCAGCTCGGGACAGTTTCAAGAGACCCAGTACTTC
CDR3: CASSSGQFQETQYF

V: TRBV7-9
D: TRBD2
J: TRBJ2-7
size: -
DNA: TGTGCCAGCAGCTTAAATCGGGAGGGCCGGTGGGGCGAGCAGTACTTC
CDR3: CASSLNREGRWGEQYF

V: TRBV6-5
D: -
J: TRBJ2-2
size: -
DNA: TGTGCCAGCAGTTACTCCCCGGACACCGGGGAGCTGTTTTTT
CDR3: CASSYSPDTGELFF

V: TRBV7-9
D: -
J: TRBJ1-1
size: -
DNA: TGTGCCAGCAGCCCTGAATCGCAAATCGGTTCGGCTTTCTTT
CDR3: CASSPESQIGSAFF

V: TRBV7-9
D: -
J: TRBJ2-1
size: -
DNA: TGTGCCAGCAGCCGAGACAATGAGCAGTTCTTC
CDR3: CASSRDNEQFF

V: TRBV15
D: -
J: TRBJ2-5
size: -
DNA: TGTGCCACCGGGGCGGGATGGGATATCGGCCAAGAGACCCAGTACTTC
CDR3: CATGAGWDIGQETQYF

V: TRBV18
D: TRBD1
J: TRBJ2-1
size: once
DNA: TGTGCCAGCTCAACCCTGGGACAGTACAATGAGCAGTTCTTC
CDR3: CASSTLGQYNEQFF

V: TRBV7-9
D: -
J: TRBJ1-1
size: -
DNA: TGTGCCAGCAGCCCCCGAGGGCAGTCTAACACTGAAGCTTTCTTT
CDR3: CASSPRGQSNTEAFF

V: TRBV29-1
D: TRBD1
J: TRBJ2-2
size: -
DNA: TGCAGCGTTGAAGATTTAGGGACAGGGATCGGGGAGCTGTTTTTT
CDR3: CSVEDLGTGIGELFF

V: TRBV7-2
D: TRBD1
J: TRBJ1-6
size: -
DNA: TGTGCCAGCAGCTTAGCAGGGACAGGGGATTTCTCCTATAATTCACCCCTCCACTTT
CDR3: CASSLAGTGDFSYNSPLHF

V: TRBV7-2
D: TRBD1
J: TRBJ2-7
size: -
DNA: TGTGCCAGCAGCTTAGAGGGACAGGGGTCCTACGAGCAGTACTTC
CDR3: CASSLEGQGSYEQYF

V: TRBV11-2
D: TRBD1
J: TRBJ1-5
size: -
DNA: TGTGCCAGTCCCGGGACAGCGACAAAATGCAATCAGCCCCAGCATTTT
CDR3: CASPGTATKCNQPQHF

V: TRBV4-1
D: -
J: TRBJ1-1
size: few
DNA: TGCGCCAGCAGCCAAGTGGGGCAGCTTTACACTGAAGCTTTCTTT
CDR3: CASSQVGQLYTEAFF

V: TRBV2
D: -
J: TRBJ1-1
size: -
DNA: TGTGCCAGCAGATCGGACATAAACACTGAAGCTTTCTTT
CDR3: CASRSDINTEAFF

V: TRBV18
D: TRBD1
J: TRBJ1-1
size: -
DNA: TGTGCCAGCTCACCCACTGCCGACAGGGATAAGACTGAAGCTTTCTTT
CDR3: CASSPTADRDKTEAFF

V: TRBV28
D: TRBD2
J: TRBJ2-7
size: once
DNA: TGTGCCAGCAGTTCAGCACGGCCTAGCGGGAGGGCTTACGAGCAGTACTTC
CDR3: CASSSARPSGRAYEQYF

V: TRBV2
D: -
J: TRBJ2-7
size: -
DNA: TGTGCCAGCAGTACGGGGTCAAAGTCCTACGAGCAGTACTTC
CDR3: CASSTGSKSYEQYF

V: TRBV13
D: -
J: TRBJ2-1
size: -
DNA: TGTGCCAGCAAGCAAGGAGATGAGCAGTTCTTC
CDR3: CASKQGDEQFF

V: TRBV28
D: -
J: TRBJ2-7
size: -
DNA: TGTGCCAGCAGGAGGAGCTCCTACGAGCAGTACTTC
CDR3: CASRRSSYEQYF

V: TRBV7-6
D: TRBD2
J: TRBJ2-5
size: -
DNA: TGTGCCAGCAGCTTATCTAGCGGGAGGGCCCGAGAGACCCAGTACTTC
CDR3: CASSLSSGRARETQYF

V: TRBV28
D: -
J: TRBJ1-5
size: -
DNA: TGTGCCAGCAGTTTCCCGACAGCGACTCAGCCCCAGCATTTT
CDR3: CASSFPTATQPQHF

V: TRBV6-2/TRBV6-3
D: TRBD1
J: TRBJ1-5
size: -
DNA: TGTGCCAGCAGTTACGATTTTAAGACAGGGGAGATTGGCAATCAGCCCCAGCATTTT
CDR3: CASSYDFKTGEIGNQPQHF

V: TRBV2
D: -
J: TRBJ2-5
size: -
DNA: TGTGCCAGCAGTGACACTGCAGGGGAGACCCAGTACTTC
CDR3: CASSDTAGETQYF

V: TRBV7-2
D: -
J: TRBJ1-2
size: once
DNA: TGTGCCAGCAGCTTACAATCAATTTATGGCTACACCTTC
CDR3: CASSLQSIYGYTF

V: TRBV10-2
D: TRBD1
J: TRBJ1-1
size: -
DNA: TGCGCCAGCAGTGGGGGGGACAGGGTGGCTGAAGCTTTCTTT
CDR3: CASSGGDRVAEAFF

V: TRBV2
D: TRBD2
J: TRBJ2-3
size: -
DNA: TGTGCCAGCATTCCTCCCCTGTTTCTAGCGGGGCAAGAACACACAGATACGCAGTATTTT
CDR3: CASIPPLFLAGQEHTDTQYF

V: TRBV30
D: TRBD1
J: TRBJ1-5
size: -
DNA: TGTGCCTTGACGACAGGGTTGAATCAGCCCCAGCATTTT
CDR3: CALTTGLNQPQHF

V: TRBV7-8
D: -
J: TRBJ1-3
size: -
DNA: TGTGCCAGCAGCACAGGGTTTTTTTCTGGAAACACCATATATTTT
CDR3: CASSTGFFSGNTIYF

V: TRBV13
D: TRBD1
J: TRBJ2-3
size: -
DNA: TGTGCCAGCAGCTCCGACAGGGGTCGGACAGATACGCAGTATTTT
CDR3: CASSSDRGRTDTQYF

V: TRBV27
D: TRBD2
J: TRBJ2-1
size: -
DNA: TGTGCCAGCAGCCCCGGGACTAGTGCCTACAATGAGCAGTTCTTC
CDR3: CASSPGTSAYNEQFF

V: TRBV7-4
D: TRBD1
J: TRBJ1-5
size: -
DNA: TGTGCCAGCAGCTTTGGTCGGACAGGGGGTGATGGCAATCAGCCCCAGCATTTT
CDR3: CASSFGRTGGDGNQPQHF

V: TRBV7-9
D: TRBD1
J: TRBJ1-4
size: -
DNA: TGTGCCAGCAGCTCGACAGGGGGAGTTAATGAAAAACTGTTTTTT
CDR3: CASSSTGGVNEKLFF

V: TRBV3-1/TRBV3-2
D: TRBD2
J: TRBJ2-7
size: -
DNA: TGTGCCAGCAGCCGAACCGGTTGGGGGGGTAACTACGAGCAGTACTTC
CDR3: CASSRTGWGGNYEQYF

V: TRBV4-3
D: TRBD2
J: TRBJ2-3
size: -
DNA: TGCGCCAGCAGCGCTGGGACTACCGGATCCACAGATACGCAGTATTTT
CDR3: CASSAGTTGSTDTQYF

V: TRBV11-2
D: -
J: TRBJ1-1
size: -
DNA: TGTGCCAGCACAAAGGGAGACCCTGAAGCTTTCTTT
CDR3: CASTKGDPEAFF

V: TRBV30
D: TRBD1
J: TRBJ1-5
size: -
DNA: TGTGCCTGGAGCGTGGGACAGAGGAGCAATCAGCCCCAGCATTTT
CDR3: CAWSVGQRSNQPQHF

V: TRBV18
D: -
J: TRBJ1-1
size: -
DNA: TGTGCCAGCTCACGGGCAGGGTTGGGCCAGGGGACTGAAGCTTTCTTT
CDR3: CASSRAGLGQGTEAFF

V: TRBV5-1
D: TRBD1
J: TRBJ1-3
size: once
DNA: TGCGCCAGCAGCGGGCATACAGGGGTTACCGGAAACACCATATATTTT
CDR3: CASSGHTGVTGNTIYF

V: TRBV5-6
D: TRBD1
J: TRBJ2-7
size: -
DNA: TGTGCCAGCAGCGCCCGGGACAGAGCCTACGAGCAGTACTTC
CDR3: CASSARDRAYEQYF

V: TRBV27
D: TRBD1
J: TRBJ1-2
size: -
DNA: TGTGCCAGCACCCGGGGGACAGACTCCTCGGGCTACACCTTC
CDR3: CASTRGTDSSGYTF

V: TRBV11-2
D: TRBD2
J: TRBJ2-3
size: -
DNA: TGTGCCAGCAGCTTAGCGGGAGGGCCCACAGATACGCAGTATTTT
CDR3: CASSLAGGPTDTQYF

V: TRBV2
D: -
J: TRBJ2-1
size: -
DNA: TGTGCCAGCATCGGGTTTCTTAATGAGCAGTTCTTC
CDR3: CASIGFLNEQFF

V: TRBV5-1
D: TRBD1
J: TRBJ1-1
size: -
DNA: TGCGCCAGCAGCTTACAGGGGGTTTCGAACACTGAAGCTTTCTTT
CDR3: CASSLQGVSNTEAFF

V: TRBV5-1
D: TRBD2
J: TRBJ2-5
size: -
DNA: TGCGCCAGCAGCGCGACTAGCTTCCAAGAGACCCAGTACTTC
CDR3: CASSATSFQETQYF

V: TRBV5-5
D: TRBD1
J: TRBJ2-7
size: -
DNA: TGTGCCAGCAGCTGGAACGGACAGGGGTACGAGCAGTACTTC
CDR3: CASSWNGQGYEQYF

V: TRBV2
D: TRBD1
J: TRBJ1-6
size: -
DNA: TGTGCCAGCACTCTACAGGGGGCGAATTCACCCCTCCACTTT
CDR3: CASTLQGANSPLHF